This T cell receptor beta chain originates from a study of blood T cell repertoires in COVID-19. Overall study: Some COVID-19 samples were acute and others convalescent; all came from the United States, Italy and Spain. T cells, B-cell-depleted T cells, or PBMCs supplied cDNA or gDNA.

Per the study methods: Amplification with reference gene primers provided the estimates of nucleated cell counts. TCRdb's table, derived via immunoSEQ multiplex PCR, lists solely in-frame clones and lacks some. V, J and clone size are taken as reported in that table, and D and trimming were inferred from the DNA itself. This table has under 150,000 clones, more than 75% appearing once. The CDR3 spans 15 residues. The ends lost 6 bases at V and 1 base at J; junction bases unmatched: 0. The germline CDR1 and CDR2 sequences are MNHEY and SVGAGI. This clone was seen only once. This receptor was taken from a man between 60 and 70 years old with acute or convalescent COVID-19. The V gene is TRBV6-5, the J gene TRBJ2-1, with 13 bases identical to TRBD2. The sample consisted of peripheral blood. CDR3 nucleotide sequence: TGTGCCAGCAGGACTAGCGGGAGGTCCTACAATGAGCAGTTCTTC. Translated, it gives CASRTSGRSYNEQFF.